One T cell receptor beta chain is described in this entry. The data are from a study of blood T cell repertoires in COVID-19. Overall study: COVID-19 samples from acute and convalescent phases originated in the United States, Italy and Spain. T cells, B-cell-depleted T cells, or PBMCs supplied cDNA or gDNA.

Authors' analysis steps: Amplification with reference gene primers provided the estimates of nucleated cell counts. The table came from immunoSEQ multiplex PCR; TCRdb's copy has only in-frame clones and leaves some out. V and J calls and clone size come straight from that table; D and trimming were deduced from the DNA. Of roughly 130,000 clones in the sample, around 81% were seen once. Trimming removed 0 bases from V and 4 bases from J, with 4 bases in between. CDR1 LGHNA and CDR2 YSLEER come from the germline V gene. The CDR3 spans 13 residues. This rearrangement joins TRBV4-3 to TRBJ2-1, with D unresolved. The clonotype was recovered from a man aged 35 to 55 with active or convalescent COVID-19. Material for sequencing was peripheral blood. DNA of the CDR3: TGCGCCAGCAGCCAAGATCAATACAATGAGCAGTTCTTC. Encoded protein: CASSQDQYNEQFF.